One sample yielded the 14 T cell receptor beta chains listed below, sequenced in a study of Ad26.COV2.S vaccination and SARS-CoV-2 variants. TCRdb's table, derived via immunoSEQ multiplex PCR, lists solely in-frame clones and lacks some. The sample contains over 300,000 clones, roughly four fifths of which appear only once. Sample treatment: around 19 received Ad26.COV2.S at low or high dose, single or two shots; roughly five received placebo; per-sample allocation not given. Vaccine and placebo recipients were sampled on day 63 after the first injection. The sample here was peripheral blood, taken in a trial of Ad26.COV2.S vaccine versus placebo. The receptors here all came from a person aged 18-60 years who received the Ad26.COV2.S COVID-19 vaccine or a placebo.

This chain connects TRBV9 to TRBJ2-7; D may match TRBD1 or TRBD2 (6 bases each). Germline lookup yields CDR1 SGDLS and CDR2 YYNGEE. Trimming removed 4 bases from V and 5 bases from J, with 19 bases in between. The CDR3 runs to 15 residues. The chain's CDR3 is CASSPRGPYSHEQYF. In DNA, the CDR3 is TGTGCCAGCAGCCCTCGGGGGCCTTATAGCCACGAGCAGTACTTC.

The chain uses TRBV11-2 and TRBJ1-6; TRBD1 is a possible D gene (5 bases). This CDR3 spans 13 amino acids. CDR1 and CDR2 from the germline V gene are SGHAT and FQNNGV. The V gene lost 6 bases and the J gene lost 9 bases, with 12 bases spanning the gap. The CDR3 DNA reads as TGTGCCAGCAGTGCCGGGACGGGTTCACCCCTCCACTTT. Translated, it gives CASSAGTGSPLHF.

The chain links TRBV10-3 to TRBJ2-1; no reliable D call. V lost 6 bases, J lost 5 bases, and 11 bases lay in between. There are 13 residues in the CDR3. Looked up from germline, CDR1 is ENHRY and CDR2 is SYGVKD. The CDR3 spells CAISTQTDNEQFF. As DNA, the CDR3 is TGTGCCATCAGCACCCAGACCGACAATGAGCAGTTCTTC.

V gene TRBV6-6 combines with J gene TRBJ2-2; D gene unclear. CDR3 length equals 16 residues. Trimming removed 2 bases from V and 3 bases from J, with 13 bases in between. Per germline, CDR1 MNHNY and CDR2 SVGAGI (reference sequence). The CDR3 spells CASSYPFLGHTGELFF. The CDR3 coding sequence is TGTGCCAGCAGTTACCCCTTTCTGGGTCACACCGGGGAGCTGTTTTTT.

The V call is TRBV28, the J call TRBJ1-2; 10 nucleotides line up with TRBD1. Per germline, CDR1 MDHEN and CDR2 SYDVKM. The CDR3 is 16 residues long. The trim removed 6 bases at V and 7 bases at J, leaving 14 bases unmatched. CDR3 coding DNA: TGTGCCAGCAGGACGAAGCTATTAGGACAGGGGGGTGGCTACACCTTC. It yields the protein CASRTKLLGQGGGYTF.

The chain joins TRBV19 to TRBJ1-1; tentative D call: TRBD1 (6 bases). V gave up 3 bases and J gave up 3 bases, with 14 bases separating them. The germline CDR1 and CDR2 sequences are LNHDA and SQIVND (reference sequence). CDR3 length: 15 residues. CDR3 sequence (DNA): TGTGCCAGTAGTATGGGGGGGCAGAGGGACACTGAAGCTTTCTTT. This encodes CASSMGGQRDTEAFF. Drawing the rest from reference TRBV19 and TRBJ1-1, the complete variable domain is DGGITQSPKYLFRKEGQNVTLSCEQNLNHDAMYWYRQDPGQGLRLIYYSQIVNDFQKGDIAEGYSVSREKKESFPLTVTSAQKNPTAFYLCASSMGGQRDTEAFFGQGTRLTVV.

This clone was counted a few times. The chain combines TRBV4-2 with TRBJ2-5; possibly TRBD1 for D (6 bases). CDR1 LGHNA and CDR2 YNFKEQ come from the germline V gene. The CDR3 covers 15 residues. The ends were cut back, 1 base at V and 6 bases at J, with 15 bases in the middle. The CDR3 sequence is CASSQGAGVWQTQYF. The CDR3 DNA sequence: TGTGCCAGCAGCCAAGGGGCAGGGGTTTGGCAGACCCAGTACTTC.

The count of this clone is one. The chain links TRBV3-1 (or the pseudogene TRBV3-2) to TRBJ2-1; 14 bases agree with TRBD2. Per the germline V gene, CDR1 is LGHDT and CDR2 is YNNKEL (reference sequence). V trimming: 1 base; J trimming: 6 bases; junction bases outside the gene matches: 8. This CDR3 is 18 amino acids long. CDR3 coding DNA: TGTGCCAGCAGCCAAGGGGGACTAGCGGGAGTCGTGGGCAATGAGCAGTTCTTC. It specifies CASSQGGLAGVVGNEQFF.

The V gene is TRBV5-4, the J gene TRBJ2-7; maybe TRBD1 (5 bases). Trimming removed 2 bases at V and 7 bases at J, with 13 bases between. Germline V gene sequence: CDR1 SGHNT, CDR2 YYREEE (reference sequence). CDR3 length: 13 residues. The chain's CDR3 is CASSFIGVQEQYF. The CDR3 bases are TGTGCCAGCAGCTTTATAGGGGTTCAAGAGCAGTACTTC.

The chain carries TRBV25-1 and TRBJ1-1; unclear D gene. Per germline, CDR1 MGHDK and CDR2 SYGVNS. Trimming pared 6 bases from V and 0 bases from J, leaving 8 bases between. CDR3 length: 13 amino acids. CDR3 protein: CASSNPVNTEAFF. Here the CDR3 DNA reads TGTGCCAGCAGCAATCCGGTGAACACTGAAGCTTTCTTT.

V usage is TRBV7-8 and J usage is TRBJ2-7; 8 positions agree with TRBD2. V lost 0 bases to trimming and J lost 6 bases; unmatched junction nucleotides: 7. This CDR3 comprises 15 residues. Germline-derived CDR1 and CDR2 are SGHVS and FQNEAQ. The CDR3 spells CASSLAAGGSGEQYF. DNA for the CDR3: TGTGCCAGCAGCTTAGCCGCGGGGGGTAGTGGCGAGCAGTACTTC. Supplemented by reference TRBV7-8 and TRBJ2-7, the full variable domain reads GAGVSQSPRYKVAKRGQDVALRCDPISGHVSLFWYQQALGQGPEFLTYFQNEAQLDKSGLPSDRFFAERPEGSVSTLKIQRTQQEDSAVYLCASSLAAGGSGEQYFGPGTRLTVT.

The rearrangement uses TRBV20-1 and TRBJ2-5; D is ambiguous. Per germline, CDR1 DFQATT and CDR2 SNEGSKA (reference sequence). The V and J ends lost 3 bases and 6 bases respectively, with 8 bases between them. The CDR3 is 11 residues long. The CDR3 region is CSASPSKTQYF. CDR3 DNA sequence: TGCAGTGCTAGTCCGTCGAAGACCCAGTACTTC.

The J gene is TRBJ1-2, the V gene TRBV19; TRBD1 might be the D (5 bases). The germline gives CDR1 LNHDA, CDR2 SQIVND (reference sequence). V was clipped by 4 bases and J by 3 bases, with 9 bases between them. This CDR3 is built from 13 residues. The CDR3 sequence is CASSSQGDYGYTF. The CDR3 DNA follows: TGTGCCAGTAGTAGCCAGGGCGACTATGGCTACACCTTC.

This chain uses TRBV15 with TRBJ2-7; D call uncertain. Trimming shortened V by 0 bases and J by 0 bases, and 9 bases separated the two germline ends. This CDR3 contains 15 residues. Germline assignment: CDR1 LNHNV and CDR2 YYDKDF (reference sequence). The CDR3 protein is CATSRDIGYSYEQYF. The CDR3 region has the DNA TGTGCCACCAGCAGAGATATAGGTTACTCCTACGAGCAGTACTTC. The full variable domain, completed using reference TRBV15 and TRBJ2-7, is DAMVIQNPRYQVTQFGKPVTLSCSQTLNHNVMYWYQQKSSQAPKLLFHYYDKDFNNEADTPDNFQSRRPNTSFCFLDIRSPGLGDTAMYLCATSRDIGYSYEQYFGPGTRLTVT.